Listed here are 2 T cell receptor beta chains from one sample, sequenced in a study of molecular identifiers for immune sequencing clone quantification. MiXCR, applied by TCRdb to the PCR reads, yields one record per CDR3 protein. The table records about 640,000 distinct CDR3 sequences, just under 20% of them present only once. The sample comprised naive CD8+ T cells from blood, with Jurkat cell RNA spiked in. Regarding subset: FACS-sorted CD8+CD4-CCR7+CD45RA+ naive T cells. Receptors originate from a human donor in good health. Some libraries in this study had Jurkat cell RNA spiked in.

Points on this clonotype: Being one base from a much bigger clone, this may be a read error. This chain joins TRBV12-3 or TRBV12-4 and TRBJ2-7, with D perhaps TRBD2 (6 bases). The length of the CDR3 is 13 residues. V dropped 2 bases and J dropped 7 bases, with 12 bases sitting between them. The CDR3 DNA sequence: TGTGCCAGCAGTTTAATAGCGGCCGATGAGCAGTACTTC. Translating gives CASSLIAADEQYF.

This clonotype was seen ten or more times. J is TRBJ2-7 and V is TRBV4-1; D is unresolved. CDR3 length: 14 amino acids. Germline V lookup: CDR1 MGHRA, CDR2 YSYEKL. The germline V and J ends were trimmed by 1 base and 7 bases, with 14 bases remaining between them. The CDR3 region is CASSQVVPGREQYF. Here the CDR3 DNA reads TGCGCCAGCAGCCAAGTAGTCCCCGGACGGGAGCAGTACTTC.